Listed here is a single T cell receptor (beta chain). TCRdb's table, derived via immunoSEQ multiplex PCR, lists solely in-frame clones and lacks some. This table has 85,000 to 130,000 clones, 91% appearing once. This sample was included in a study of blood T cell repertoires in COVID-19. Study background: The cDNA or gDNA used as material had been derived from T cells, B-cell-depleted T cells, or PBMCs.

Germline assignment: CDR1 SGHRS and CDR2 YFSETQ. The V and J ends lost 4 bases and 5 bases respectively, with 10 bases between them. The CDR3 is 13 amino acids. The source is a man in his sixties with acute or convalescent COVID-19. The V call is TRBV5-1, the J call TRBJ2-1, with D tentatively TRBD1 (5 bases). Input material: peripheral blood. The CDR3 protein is CASSETVHNEQFF. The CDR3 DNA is TGCGCCAGCAGCGAGACAGTTCACAATGAGCAGTTCTTC.